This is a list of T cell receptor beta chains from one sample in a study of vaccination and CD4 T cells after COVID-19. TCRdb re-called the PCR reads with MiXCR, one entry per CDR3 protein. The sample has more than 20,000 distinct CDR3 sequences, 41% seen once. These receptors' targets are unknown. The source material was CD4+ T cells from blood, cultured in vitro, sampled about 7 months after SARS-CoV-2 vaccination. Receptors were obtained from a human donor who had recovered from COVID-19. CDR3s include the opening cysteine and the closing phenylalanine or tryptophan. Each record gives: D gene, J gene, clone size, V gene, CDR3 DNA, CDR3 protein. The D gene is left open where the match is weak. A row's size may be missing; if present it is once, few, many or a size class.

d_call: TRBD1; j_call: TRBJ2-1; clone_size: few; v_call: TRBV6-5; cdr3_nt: TGTGCCAGCAGTTACACGGGACAGGGATTCAATGAGCAGTTCTTC; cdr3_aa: CASSYTGQGFNEQFF
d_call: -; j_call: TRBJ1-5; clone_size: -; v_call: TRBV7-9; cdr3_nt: TGTGCCAGCAGCTTAGGTGCAGGGTCGTATCAGCCCCAGCATTTT; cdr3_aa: CASSLGAGSYQPQHF
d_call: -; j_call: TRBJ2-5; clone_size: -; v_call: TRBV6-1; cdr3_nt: TGTGCCAGCAACCCCCCATTGGGAGGGGGTGAGACCCAGTACTTC; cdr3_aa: CASNPPLGGGETQYF
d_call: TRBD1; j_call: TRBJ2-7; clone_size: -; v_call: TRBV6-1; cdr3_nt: TGTGCCAGCAGGGAGACAGGGCAGTACGAGCAGTACTTC; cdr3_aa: CASRETGQYEQYF
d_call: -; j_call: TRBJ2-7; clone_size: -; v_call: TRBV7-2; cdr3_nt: TGTGCCAGCAGCTTTCGGGGGGCAGGGGCCTACGAGCAGTACTTC; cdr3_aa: CASSFRGAGAYEQYF
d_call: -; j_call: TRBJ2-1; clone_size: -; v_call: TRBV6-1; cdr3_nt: TGTGCCAGCTGGAGGGCCCAGCCCAATGAGCAGTTCTTC; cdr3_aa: CASWRAQPNEQFF
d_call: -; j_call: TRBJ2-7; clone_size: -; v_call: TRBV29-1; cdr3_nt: TGCAGCCCCCGGACGAGCAGCTACGAGCAGTACTTC; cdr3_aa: CSPRTSSYEQYF
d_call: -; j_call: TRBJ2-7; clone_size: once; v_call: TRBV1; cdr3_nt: TGCACCATTTTTCGGGGGGAGAGCTACGAGCAGTACTTC; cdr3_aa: CTIFRGESYEQYF
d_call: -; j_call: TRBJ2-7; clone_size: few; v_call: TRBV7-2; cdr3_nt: TGTGCCAGCAGCTTAGACAGGGACGAGCAGTACTTC; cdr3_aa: CASSLDRDEQYF
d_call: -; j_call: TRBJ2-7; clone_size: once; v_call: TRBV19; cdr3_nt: TGTGCCAGTAGTATATACCCCGGCGAGCAGTACTTC; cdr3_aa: CASSIYPGEQYF
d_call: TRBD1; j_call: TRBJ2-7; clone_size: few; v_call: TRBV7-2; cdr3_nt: TGTGCCAGCACCGCGGACAGGTGGTCCTACGAGCAGTACTTC; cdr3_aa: CASTADRWSYEQYF
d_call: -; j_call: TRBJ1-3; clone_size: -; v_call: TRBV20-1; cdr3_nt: TGCAGTGCTAGACTCCCCCGGGACACCATATATTTT; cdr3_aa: CSARLPRDTIYF
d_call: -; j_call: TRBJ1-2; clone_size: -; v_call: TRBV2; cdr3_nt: TGTGCCAGCAGTGGTTGGCAAAACTATGGCTACACCTTC; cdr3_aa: CASSGWQNYGYTF
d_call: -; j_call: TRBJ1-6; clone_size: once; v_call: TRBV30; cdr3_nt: TGTGCCTGGAGTGACCGGGACAAACTCCACTTT; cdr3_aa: CAWSDRDKLHF
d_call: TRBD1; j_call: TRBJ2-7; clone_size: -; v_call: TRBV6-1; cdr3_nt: TGTGCCAGCAGTGATGAAACAGGGGAGGAGCAGTACTTC; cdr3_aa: CASSDETGEEQYF
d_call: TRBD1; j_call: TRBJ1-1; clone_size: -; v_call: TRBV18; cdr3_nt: TGTGCCAGCTCACCACGGGGGACAGTGCATAACACTGAAGCTTTCTTT; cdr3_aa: CASSPRGTVHNTEAFF
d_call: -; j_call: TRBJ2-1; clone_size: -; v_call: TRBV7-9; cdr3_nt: TGTGCCAGCAGCTTTGGCCAGCTAAACAATGAGCAGTTCTTC; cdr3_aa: CASSFGQLNNEQFF
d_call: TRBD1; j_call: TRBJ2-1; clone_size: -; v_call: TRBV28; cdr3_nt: TGTGCCAGCAGTGCCCCAAGGACAGGTCACAATGAGCAGTTCTTC; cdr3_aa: CASSAPRTGHNEQFF
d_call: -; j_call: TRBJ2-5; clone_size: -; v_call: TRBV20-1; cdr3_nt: TGCAGTGCTAGAGATTTGTCGGGGTACCAAGAGACCCAGTGCTTC; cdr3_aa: CSARDLSGYQETQCF
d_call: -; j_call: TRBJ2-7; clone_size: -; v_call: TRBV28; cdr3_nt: TGTGCCAGCAGTTCCCGTCTCAAGCAGTACTTC; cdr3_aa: CASSSRLKQYF
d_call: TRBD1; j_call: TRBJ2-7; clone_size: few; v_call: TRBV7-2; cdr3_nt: TGTGCCAGCAGCTTTTGGGACAGTTCCTACGAGCAGTACTTC; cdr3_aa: CASSFWDSSYEQYF
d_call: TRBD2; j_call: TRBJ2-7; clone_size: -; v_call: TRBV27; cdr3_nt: TGTGCCAGCAGTCCAACTAGCGGGTACAGCTACGAGCAGTACTTC; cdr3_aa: CASSPTSGYSYEQYF
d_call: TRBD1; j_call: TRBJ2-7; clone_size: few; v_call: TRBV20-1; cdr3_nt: TGCAGTGCTAGAGCCTGGACAGGGGGCATTTACGAGCAGTACTTC; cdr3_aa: CSARAWTGGIYEQYF
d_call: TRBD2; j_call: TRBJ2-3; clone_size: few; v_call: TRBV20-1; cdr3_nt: TGCAGTGCCCCAGACCTAGCGGGAACAGATACGCAGTATTTT; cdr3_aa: CSAPDLAGTDTQYF
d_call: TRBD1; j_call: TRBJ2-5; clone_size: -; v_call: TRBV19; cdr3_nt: TGTGCCACCTGGGACAGGTCTGTGGAGACCCAGTACTTC; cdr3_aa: CATWDRSVETQYF
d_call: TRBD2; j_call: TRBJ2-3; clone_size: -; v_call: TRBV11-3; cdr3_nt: TGTGCCAGCAGCCCCGGGACTAGCGGGGGGGCAGATACGCAGTATTTT; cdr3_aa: CASSPGTSGGADTQYF
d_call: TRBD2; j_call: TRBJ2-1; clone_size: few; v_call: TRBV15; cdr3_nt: TGTGCCACCAGGAGACCCAGGACTAGTGGTGGGAATGAGCAGTTCTTC; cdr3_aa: CATRRPRTSGGNEQFF
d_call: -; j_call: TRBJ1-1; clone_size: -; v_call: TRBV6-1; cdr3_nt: TGTGCCAGCAGTCGCACAGGGCTGGGGGAAGCTTTCTTT; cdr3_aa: CASSRTGLGEAFF
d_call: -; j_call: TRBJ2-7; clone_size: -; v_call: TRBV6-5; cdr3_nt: TGTGCCAGCAGTTACTTTATGACTCCCGGATACGAGCAGTACTTC; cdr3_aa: CASSYFMTPGYEQYF
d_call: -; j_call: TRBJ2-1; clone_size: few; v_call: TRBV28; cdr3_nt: TGTGCCAGCAGTTGGGGAAGGGGCTCCTACAATGAGCAGTTCTTC; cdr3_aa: CASSWGRGSYNEQFF
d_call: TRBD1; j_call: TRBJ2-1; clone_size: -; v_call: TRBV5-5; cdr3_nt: TGTGCCAGCAGCTACGGGACAGGGAGTGGGGACAATGAGCAGTTCTTC; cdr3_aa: CASSYGTGSGDNEQFF
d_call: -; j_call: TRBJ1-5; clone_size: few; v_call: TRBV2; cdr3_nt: TGTGCCAGCAGCTATAATAGCAATCAGCCCCAGCATTTT; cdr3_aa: CASSYNSNQPQHF
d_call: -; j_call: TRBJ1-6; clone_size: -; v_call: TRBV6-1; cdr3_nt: TGTGCCAGCAGTAAACTCAGCGCTGATAATTCACCCCTCCACTTT; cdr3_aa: CASSKLSADNSPLHF
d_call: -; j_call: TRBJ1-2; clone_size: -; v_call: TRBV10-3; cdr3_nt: TGTGCCATCAGTAATAATGATGGCTACACCTTC; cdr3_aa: CAISNNDGYTF
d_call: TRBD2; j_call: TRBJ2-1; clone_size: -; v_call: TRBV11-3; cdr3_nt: TGTGCCAGCAGCTTAGGTCTACGGCGGGAGCGAGGGGATGAGCAGTTCTTC; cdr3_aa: CASSLGLRRERGDEQFF
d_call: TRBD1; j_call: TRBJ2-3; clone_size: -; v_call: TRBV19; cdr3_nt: TGTGCCAGTAGACCGGACAGGGCCACAGATACGCAGTATTTT; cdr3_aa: CASRPDRATDTQYF
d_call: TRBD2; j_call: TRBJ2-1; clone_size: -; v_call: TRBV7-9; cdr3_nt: TGTGCCAGCACCTTAAGCGGGAAAGTTGAGCAGTTCTTC; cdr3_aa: CASTLSGKVEQFF
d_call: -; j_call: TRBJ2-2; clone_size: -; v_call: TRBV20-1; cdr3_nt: TGCAGTGCTAGTCGGGGCGGGACCGGGGAGCTGTTTTTT; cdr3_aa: CSASRGGTGELFF
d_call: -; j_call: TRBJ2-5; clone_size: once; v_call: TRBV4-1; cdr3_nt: TGCGCCAGCAGCAAGACTCCGCAAGAGACCCAGTACTTC; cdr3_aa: CASSKTPQETQYF